Presented here are 9 T cell receptor beta chains from one specimen sequenced in a study of glioma-infiltrating T cells. The iRepertoire nested amplicon-rescue multiplex PCR amplified TCR alpha and beta CDR3s from RNA. A single record per CDR3 protein comes from TCRdb applying MiXCR to the multiplex PCR reads. The table includes approximately 88,000 distinct CDR3 sequences, roughly 23% detected once. Source material: glioma tissue, nonneoplastic brain tissue, or PBMCs (not recorded which). The receptor source for this set is a human donor with low-grade glioma or glioblastoma, undergoing nonglioma brain surgery, or in good health (not recorded which).

Ten or more counts support this clonotype. The rearrangement joins TRBV20-1 to TRBJ2-7; D may be TRBD1 (5 bases). V was cut by 1 base and J by 2 bases, with 15 bases left in between. The germline V gene has CDR1 DFQATT and CDR2 SNEGSKA (reference sequence). The CDR3 consists of 15 residues. The CDR3 spells CSARGQGGSAYEQYF. In DNA, the CDR3 is TGCAGTGCTAGAGGTCAGGGCGGCAGTGCCTACGAGCAGTACTTC.

Concerning this clonotype itself: One junction end disagrees with the germline gene, perhaps due to a read error. The V call is TRBV28, the J call TRBJ2-3; perhaps D is TRBD1 or TRBD2 (5 bases each). Germline CDR1 is MDHEN and CDR2 is SYDVKM. The CDR3 has 15 residues. The CDR3 loop reads CASRGTGPAGDTEYF. The CDR3 DNA is TGTGCCAGCAGGGGGACGGGTCCAGCAGGAGATACGGAGTATTTT. Filled out from reference TRBV28 and TRBJ2-3, the complete variable domain reads DVKVTQSSRYLVKRTGEKVFLECVQDMDHENMFWYRQDPGLGLRLIYFSYDVKMKEKGDIPEGYSVSREKKERFSLILESASTNQTSMYLCASRGTGPAGDTEYFGPGTRLTVL.

Of note for this clonotype: Just one base apart from a much larger clone, this may be a read error. This chain joins TRBV20-1 and TRBJ2-3; TRBD2 matches at 9 bases. The CDR3 has 17 residues. V dropped 2 bases and J dropped 3; count of bases not matched to a gene: 12. The germline V gene encodes CDR1 DFQATT and CDR2 SNEGSKA (reference sequence). This chain's CDR3 is CSARSPGGGDGTDTQYF. The CDR3 nucleotides read TGCAGTGCTAGATCGCCGGGCGGGGGGGATGGGACAGATACGCAGTATTTT.

This clonotype was seen more than once but under ten times. The chain carries TRBV9 and TRBJ1-3; D uncertain. V lost 2 bases to trimming and J lost 0 bases, with 15 bases between them. Germline V CDR1 and CDR2: SGDLS, YYNGEE. The CDR3 is made up of 17 amino acids. Here the CDR3 DNA reads TGTGCCAGCAGCGTTGGATCTCTCCGGCTCTCTGGAAACACCATATATTTT. Residues: CASSVGSLRLSGNTIYF.

This clonotype was found many times. V is TRBV6-1 and J is TRBJ2-7, with D unresolved. Trimming took 1 base from V and 0 from J, leaving 7 bases between them. Germline lookup yields CDR1 MNHNS and CDR2 SASEGT. This CDR3 contains 14 residues. DNA of the CDR3: TGTGCCAGCAGTGAAGAACGGTTCTCCTACGAGCAGTACTTC. Translated, it gives CASSEERFSYEQYF.

In this sample, this clonotype turned up many times. The V and J genes are TRBV25-1 and TRBJ2-3; possibly TRBD1 for D (6 bases). Trimming removed 6 bases from V and 4 bases from J, with 11 bases in between. This CDR3 has 13 amino acids. Germline lookup yields CDR1 MGHDK and CDR2 SYGVNS. CDR3 amino acids: CASSWQGSDTQYF. CDR3 nucleotide sequence: TGTGCCAGCAGCTGGCAGGGGTCAGATACGCAGTATTTT. The complete variable domain, with remaining parts taken from reference TRBV25-1 and TRBJ2-3, reads EADIYQTPRYLVIGTGKKITLECSQTMGHDKMYWYQQDPGMELHLIHYSYGVNSTEKGDLSSESTVSRIRTEHFPLTLESARPSHTSQYLCASSWQGSDTQYFGPGTRLTVL.

A remark on this clonotype: It may be a read error: a sequence one base away is much more abundant. The V and J genes are TRBV6-6 and TRBJ2-7; maybe TRBD2 (5 bases). V was pared by 0 bases and J by 12 bases, with 15 bases between. Germline V gene sequence: CDR1 MNHNY, CDR2 SVGAGI (reference sequence). The CDR3 covers 13 residues. In nucleotides, the CDR3 is TGTGCCAGCAGTTACTCCGTCGGGGTTCGATGGTACTTC. This sequence encodes CASSYSVGVRWYF.

The chain recombines TRBV7-2 with TRBJ1-3; 7 bases map to TRBD1. The V gene end was trimmed by 4 bases and the J gene end by 6 bases; junction bases not matched to a gene: 9. Per the germline V gene, CDR1 is SGHTA and CDR2 is FQGNSA. The CDR3 contains 15 residues. The chain's CDR3 is CASSSRTGFLNTIYF. CDR3 bases: TGTGCCAGCAGCTCTAGGACAGGTTTCCTAAACACCATATATTTT. Looking up the rest from reference TRBV7-2 and TRBJ1-3 gives the full variable domain: GAGVSQSPSNKVTEKGKDVELRCDPISGHTALYWYRQSLGQGLEFLIYFQGNSAPDKSGLPSDRFSAERTGGSVSTLTIQRTQQEDSAVYLCASSSRTGFLNTIYFGEGSWLTVV.

This rearrangement joins TRBV29-1 to TRBJ2-7, with a tentative D call TRBD1 (6 bases). The CDR3 covers 15 residues. V gave up 2 bases and J gave up 3 bases, with 17 bases separating them. Germline V gives CDR1 SQVTM, CDR2 ANQGSEA. In DNA form, the CDR3 reads TGCAGCGTTGAACTACAGGGCATCTACCGCTACGAGCAGTACTTC. It encodes CSVELQGIYRYEQYF.